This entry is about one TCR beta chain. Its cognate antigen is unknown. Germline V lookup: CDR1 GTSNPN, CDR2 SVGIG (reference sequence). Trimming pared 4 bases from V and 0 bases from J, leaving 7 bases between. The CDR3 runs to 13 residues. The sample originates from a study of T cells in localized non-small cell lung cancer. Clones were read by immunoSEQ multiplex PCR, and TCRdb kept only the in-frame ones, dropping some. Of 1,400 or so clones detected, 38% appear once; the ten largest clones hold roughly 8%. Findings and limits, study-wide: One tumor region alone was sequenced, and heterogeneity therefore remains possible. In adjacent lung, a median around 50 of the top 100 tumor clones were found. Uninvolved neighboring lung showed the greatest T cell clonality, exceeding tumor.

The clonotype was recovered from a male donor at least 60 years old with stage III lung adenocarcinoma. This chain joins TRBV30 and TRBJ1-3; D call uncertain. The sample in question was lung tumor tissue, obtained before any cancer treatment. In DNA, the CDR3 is TGTGCCTGGAAGGCTAGCTCTGGAAACACCATATATTTT. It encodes CAWKASSGNTIYF.